This T cell receptor (beta chain) emerged from a study of tumor-infiltrating lymphocytes in primary liver carcinoma. The CDR3 is 12 amino acids. Germline-derived CDR1 and CDR2 are SQVTM and ANQGSEA. The study, taken as a whole, reports: Significantly larger top-250-clone fractions were found in tumors than in blood (p = 0.039).

RNA and DNA were co-extracted from about 19-30 mg of unsorted bulk tissue. A constant-region primer primed TCR beta cDNA synthesis from about 530 ng of total RNA. Employing slightly modified ARM-PCR, three nested multiplex PCR rounds were run, and these gave rise to the TCR beta libraries. With TRBV1-TRBV30 forward primers and a C-beta reverse primer, the first two PCR rounds were run for around 11 cycles each. TCRdb ran MiXCR on the multiplex PCR reads and lists one entry per CDR3 protein. The table records roughly 70,000 distinct CDR3 sequences, 71% of them present only once. This clonotype was detected a few times. What it binds is not known. Because the CDR3 is missing its conserved closing phenylalanine or tryptophan, this is likely a read error.

This sequence joins TRBV29-1 and TRBJ2-2; D uncertain. The sequenced sample consisted of liver tumor tissue from sampling region 4. As to subset: tumor region T4, right-lateral pole. This TCR was sampled from a man aged 35 to 55 with primary liver carcinoma and hepatitis B virus infection. The CDR3 nucleotides read TGCAATGTTTCAACGAACACCGGGGAGCTGTTTTCT. Translated, it gives CNVSTNTGELFS.